This T cell receptor (beta chain) originates from a study of regulatory T cells in long-lasting Graves disease. This clonotype was counted many times. CDR3 regions were amplified by Arm-PCR using iRepertoire HTBI primers to build TCR beta libraries. Using its own MiXCR run on the multiplex PCR reads, TCRdb lists one record per CDR3 protein. The data hold 500,000 to 700,000 distinct CDR3 sequences, with roughly 16% observed a single time. Stated time point: newly diagnosed GD, antithyroid drugs for less than 3 months. Following extraction of RNA from PBMCs, that RNA was used to make the TCR library. Trimming cost V 6 bases and J 1 base; bases outside gene matches: 4. CDR1 and CDR2 from the germline V gene are ENHRY and SYGVKD. This CDR3 has 14 amino acids. These data were also reused for a study on T cells in Graves' hyperthyroidism and ophthalmopathy.

This receptor was obtained from a woman aged 25 to 39 with Graves disease. Specimen: peripheral blood mononuclear cells (PBMCs), collected at new diagnosis, from a patient treated with antithyroid drugs. The chain recombines TRBV10-3 with TRBJ1-1, with TRBD1 matching 8 bases. The CDR3, as DNA: TGTGCCATCAGGGGGACAGGATCGAACACTGAAGCTTTCTTT. Translation gives CAIRGTGSNTEAFF.